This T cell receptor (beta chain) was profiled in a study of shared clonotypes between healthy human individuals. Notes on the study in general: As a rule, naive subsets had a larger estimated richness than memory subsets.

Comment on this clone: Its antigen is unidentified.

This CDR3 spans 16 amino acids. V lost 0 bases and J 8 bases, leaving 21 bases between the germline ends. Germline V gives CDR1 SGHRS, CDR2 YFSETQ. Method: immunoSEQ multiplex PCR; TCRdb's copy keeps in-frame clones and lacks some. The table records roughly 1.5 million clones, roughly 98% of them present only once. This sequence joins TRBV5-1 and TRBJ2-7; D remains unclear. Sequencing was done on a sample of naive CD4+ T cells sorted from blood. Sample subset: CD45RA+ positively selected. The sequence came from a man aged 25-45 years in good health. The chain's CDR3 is CASSLVGGSNPTQQYF. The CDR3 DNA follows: TGCGCCAGCAGCTTGGTTGGTGGCTCAAATCCTACGCAGCAGTACTTC.